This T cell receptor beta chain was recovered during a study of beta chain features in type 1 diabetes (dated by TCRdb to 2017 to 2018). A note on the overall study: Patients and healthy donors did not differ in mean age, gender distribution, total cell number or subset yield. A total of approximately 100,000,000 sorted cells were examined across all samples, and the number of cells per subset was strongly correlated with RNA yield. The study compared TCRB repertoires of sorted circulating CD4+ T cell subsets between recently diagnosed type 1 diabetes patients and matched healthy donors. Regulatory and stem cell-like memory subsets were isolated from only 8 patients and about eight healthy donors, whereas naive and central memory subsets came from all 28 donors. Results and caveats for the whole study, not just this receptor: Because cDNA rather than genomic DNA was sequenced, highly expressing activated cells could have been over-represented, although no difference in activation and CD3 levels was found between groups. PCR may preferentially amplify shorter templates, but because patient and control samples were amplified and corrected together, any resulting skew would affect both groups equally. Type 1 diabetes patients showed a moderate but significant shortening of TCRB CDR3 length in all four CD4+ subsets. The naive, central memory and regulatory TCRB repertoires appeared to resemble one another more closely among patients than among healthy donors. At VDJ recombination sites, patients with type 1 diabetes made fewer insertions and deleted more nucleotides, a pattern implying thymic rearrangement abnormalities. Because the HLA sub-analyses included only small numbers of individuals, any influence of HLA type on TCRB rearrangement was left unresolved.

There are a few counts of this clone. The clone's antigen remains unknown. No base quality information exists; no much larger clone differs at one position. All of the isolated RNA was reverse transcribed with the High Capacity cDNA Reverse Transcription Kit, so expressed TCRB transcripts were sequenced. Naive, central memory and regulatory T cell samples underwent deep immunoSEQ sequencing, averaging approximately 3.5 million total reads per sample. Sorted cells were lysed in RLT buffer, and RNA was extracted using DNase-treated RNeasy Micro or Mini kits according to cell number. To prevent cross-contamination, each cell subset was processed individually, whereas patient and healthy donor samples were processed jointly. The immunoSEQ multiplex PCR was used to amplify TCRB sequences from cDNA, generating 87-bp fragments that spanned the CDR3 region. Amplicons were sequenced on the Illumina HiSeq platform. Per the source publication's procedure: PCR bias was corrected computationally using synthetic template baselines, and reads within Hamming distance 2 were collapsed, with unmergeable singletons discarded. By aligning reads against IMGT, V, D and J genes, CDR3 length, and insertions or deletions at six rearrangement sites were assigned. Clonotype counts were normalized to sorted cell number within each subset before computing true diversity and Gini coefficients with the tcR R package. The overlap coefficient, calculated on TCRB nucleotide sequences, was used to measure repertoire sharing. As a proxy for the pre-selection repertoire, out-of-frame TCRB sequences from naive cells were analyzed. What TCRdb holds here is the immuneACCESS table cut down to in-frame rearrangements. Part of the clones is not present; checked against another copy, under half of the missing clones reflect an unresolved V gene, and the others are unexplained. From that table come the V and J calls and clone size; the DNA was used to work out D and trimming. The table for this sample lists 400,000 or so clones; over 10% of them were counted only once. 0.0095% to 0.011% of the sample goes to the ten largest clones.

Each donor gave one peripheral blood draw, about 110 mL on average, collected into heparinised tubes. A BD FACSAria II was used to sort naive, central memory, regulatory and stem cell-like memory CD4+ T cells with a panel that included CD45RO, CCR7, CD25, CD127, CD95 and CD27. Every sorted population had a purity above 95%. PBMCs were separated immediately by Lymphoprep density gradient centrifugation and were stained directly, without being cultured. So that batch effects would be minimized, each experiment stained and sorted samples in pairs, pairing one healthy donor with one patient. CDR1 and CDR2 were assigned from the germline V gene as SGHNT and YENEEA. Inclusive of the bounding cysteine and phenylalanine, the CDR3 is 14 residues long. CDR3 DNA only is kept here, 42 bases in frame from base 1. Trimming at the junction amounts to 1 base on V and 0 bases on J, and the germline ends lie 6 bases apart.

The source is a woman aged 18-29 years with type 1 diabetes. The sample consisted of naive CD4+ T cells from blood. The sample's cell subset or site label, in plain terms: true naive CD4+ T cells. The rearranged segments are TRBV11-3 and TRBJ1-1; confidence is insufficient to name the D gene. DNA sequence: TGTGCCAGCAGCTTAGGGCGGATGAACACTGAAGCTTTCTTT. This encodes CASSLGRMNTEAFF.